The sequence of this T cell receptor beta chain was determined in a study of blood T cell repertoires in COVID-19. For the study at large: COVID-19 samples from acute and convalescent phases originated in the United States, Italy and Spain.

The CDR3 loop spans 15 amino acids. With V trimmed by 2 bases and J by 3 bases, 3 bases remained unmatched. Germline V gene sequence: CDR1 MNHEY, CDR2 SVGAGI. Profiling relied on immunoSEQ multiplex PCR, and the TCRdb table lists in-frame clones only, not all of them. The data hold under 170,000 clones, with around 85% observed a single time. This clone occurred once. The TCR was taken from a man between 65 and 79 years old with acute or convalescent COVID-19. The specimen was peripheral blood. V and J are TRBV6-5 and TRBJ2-3; 9 bases fit TRBD2. The chain's CDR3 is CASSYNGLATDTQYF. The CDR3 DNA follows: TGTGCCAGCAGTTACAACGGACTAGCGACAGATACGCAGTATTTT.